These 23 T cell receptor beta chains were all obtained from the same sample, sequenced in a study of PD-1 blockade in classical Hodgkin lymphoma. Relapse after autologous stem cell transplantation occurred in every patient, and brentuximab vedotin exposure varied. Generated by immunoSEQ multiplex PCR, the TCRdb table keeps only in-frame clones and is missing some. Of approximately 41,000 clones listed, around 83% are singletons. The sample was peripheral blood mononuclear cells (PBMCs), taken before the second cycle of nivolumab. These receptors were obtained from a human donor with classical Hodgkin lymphoma.

V is TRBV10-3 and J is TRBJ2-5; 7 bases align to TRBD1. The end of the DNA is better explained by TRBJ2-7, so the J call may be wrong. This CDR3 is 12 amino acids long. Germline lookup yields CDR1 ENHRY and CDR2 SYGVKD. The CDR3, as DNA: TGTGCCATCAGCCCGCAGGGGGTCGAGCAGTACTTC. Translating it yields CAISPQGVEQYF.

V and J are TRBV4-3 and TRBJ2-7; D is undetermined. Trimming pared 5 bases from V and 7 bases from J, leaving 15 bases between. CDR3 size: 13 residues. The germline gives CDR1 LGHNA, CDR2 YSLEER. CDR3 in amino acids: CASSFNPDREQYF. In DNA, the CDR3 is TGCGCCAGCAGCTTTAACCCGGATCGTGAGCAGTACTTC.

The chain combines TRBV10-3 with TRBJ1-2, with D possibly being TRBD1 (6 bases). This CDR3 is 15 amino acids long. V was shortened by 0 bases and J by 2 bases, with 10 bases between the two germline ends. Germline V gives CDR1 ENHRY, CDR2 SYGVKD. The CDR3 DNA reads as TGTGCCATCAGTGAGTCGAGGGGGATAAACTATGGCTACACCTTC. Translating gives CAISESRGINYGYTF.

The rearrangement links TRBV7-9 to TRBJ1-6; 7 bases match TRBD1. CDR1 is SEHNR and CDR2 is FQNEAQ in the germline V gene (reference sequence). This CDR3 has 17 residues. V was clipped by 4 bases and J by 9 bases; unmatched bases: 15. In DNA form, the CDR3 reads TGTGCCAGCAGCTCGAGGGGGCTAGGGATAGGGAGTTCACCCCTCCACTTT. This sequence encodes CASSSRGLGIGSSPLHF. The full variable domain, completed using reference TRBV7-9 and TRBJ1-6, is DTGVSQNPRHKITKRGQNVTFRCDPISEHNRLYWYRQTLGQGPEFLTYFQNEAQLEKSRLLSDRFSAERPKGSFSTLEIQRTEQGDSAMYLCASSSRGLGIGSSPLHFGNGTRLTVT.

This chain links TRBV27 with TRBJ2-2; the match to TRBD2 covers 9 bases. V was pared by 4 bases and J by 1 base, with 4 bases of the junction left unmatched. From germline, CDR1 is MNHEY and CDR2 SMNVEV (reference sequence). The CDR3 is 16 residues long. The CDR3 coding sequence is TGTGCCAGCAGTTCCCTAGCGGGATTGAACACCGGGGAGCTGTTTTTT. Residues: CASSSLAGLNTGELFF.

The V and J genes are TRBV28 and TRBJ2-7; 7 bases are a match to TRBD2. From germline, CDR1 is MDHEN and CDR2 SYDVKM. The trim removed 5 bases at V and 5 bases at J, leaving 9 bases unmatched. The length of the CDR3 is 14 residues. The CDR3 sequence: CASSQGGIGDEQYF. CDR3 bases: TGTGCCAGCAGTCAGGGAGGGATCGGGGACGAGCAGTACTTC.

The CDR3, as DNA: TGTGCCAGCAGGTCAATGGGGGGAGAGACCCAGTACTTC. This sequence encodes CASRSMGGETQYF. The chain couples TRBV2 to TRBJ2-5; the D gene is possibly TRBD2 (6 bases). The CDR3 spans 13 residues. Germline CDR1 SNHLY, CDR2 FYNNEI. V lost 6 bases and J 4 bases, leaving 12 bases between the germline ends.

The genes are TRBV2 and TRBJ2-3; 11 positions match TRBD2. After removal of 6 bases from V and 3 bases from J, the junction contained 5 bases not matched to a gene. The CDR3 runs to 15 residues. Germline lookup yields CDR1 SNHLY and CDR2 FYNNEI. Here the CDR3 DNA reads TGTGCCAGCAGCCCTCGGACTAGCGGGACAGATACGCAGTATTTT. This encodes CASSPRTSGTDTQYF.

This clone appeared a few times. The chain has TRBV11-1 and TRBJ2-7; the match to TRBD1 covers 7 bases. The V and J ends lost 5 bases and 1 base, in that order; junction bases with no gene match: 11. The CDR3 sequence is 16 residues long. Germline CDR1 reads SGHAT; CDR2 reads FQDESV (reference sequence). The DNA of the CDR3 is TGTGCCAGCAGCCCGGGACAGTGGATAACTTCCTACGAGCAGTACTTC. Protein product: CASSPGQWITSYEQYF.

This chain uses TRBV10-3 with TRBJ2-5; no firm D call. The length of the CDR3 is 12 residues. Germline CDR1 is ENHRY and CDR2 is SYGVKD. Trimming pared 3 bases from V and 2 bases from J, leaving 4 bases between. The CDR3 sequence: CAISEDQETQYF. The CDR3, as DNA: TGTGCCATCAGTGAAGATCAAGAGACCCAGTACTTC.

This clone was observed a single time. V is TRBV18 and J is TRBJ2-7; D not certain. Germline V CDR1 and CDR2: KGHSH, LQKENI. This CDR3 comprises 16 residues. With 2 bases removed from V and 4 bases from J, the gap between germline ends came to 18 bases. The CDR3 nucleotides are TGTGCCAGCTCACCAGGAGTGGGGTCTGGTGGGTACGAGCAGTACTTC. Amino acid sequence: CASSPGVGSGGYEQYF.

V gene TRBV5-1 combines with J gene TRBJ2-2; no clear D. The V gene's germline CDR1 is SGHRS and CDR2 YFSETQ. Trimming cost V 3 bases and J 5 bases, with 17 bases left between them. The CDR3 extends over 16 amino acids. In DNA form, the CDR3 reads TGCGCCAGCAGCTGGGTTGGGGATGTGGTAACCGGGGAGCTGTTTTTT. This gives the protein CASSWVGDVVTGELFF.

This chain connects TRBV21-1 to TRBJ1-5; the DNA was not compared with TRBD1, the D call given in the table. TRBV21-1 counts as a pseudogene. The CDR3 loop spans 15 amino acids. CDR3 loop: CASSTWDRRNQPQHF. The CDR3, as DNA: TGTGCCAGCAGCACCTGGGACAGGAGAAATCAGCCCCAGCATTTT.

V and J are TRBV7-8 and TRBJ2-5; tentative D call: TRBD1 (5 bases). Trimming left V 8 bases short and J 4 bases short, with 17 bases between. This CDR3 has 14 residues. The germline V gene encodes CDR1 SGHVS and CDR2 FQNEAQ. The CDR3: CASRARARPETQYF. CDR3 in DNA: TGTGCCAGCCGCGCCAGGGCGCGCCCAGAGACCCAGTACTTC.

CDR3 loop: CASSLSRQTNTEAFF. In nucleotides, the CDR3 is TGTGCCAGCAGTTTATCGAGGCAGACGAACACTGAAGCTTTCTTT. The genes are TRBV27 and TRBJ1-1; no definite D call. Trimming took off 0 bases at V and 1 base at J, with 9 bases between the two ends. CDR1 MNHEY and CDR2 SMNVEV come from the germline V gene (reference sequence). This CDR3 is built from 15 residues.

This chain joins TRBV6-5 and TRBJ2-7, with TRBD2 as a possible D gene (6 bases). Germline values: CDR1 MNHEY, CDR2 SVGAGI. CDR3 size: 12 residues. V was pared by 6 bases and J by 4 bases, with 10 bases between. CDR3 region: CASRRDAYEQYF. The CDR3 nucleotides read TGTGCCAGCAGGCGGGACGCTTACGAGCAGTACTTC.

The chain combines TRBV19 with TRBJ1-1; 8 positions match TRBD1. Germline-derived CDR1 and CDR2 are LNHDA and SQIVND (reference sequence). The CDR3 loop spans 16 amino acids. V lost 5 bases, J lost 4 bases, and 12 bases stayed unmatched. CDR3 sequence (DNA): TGTGCCAGTAGTCCCTCGGCAGGGGGCTACGGCACTGAAGCTTTCTTT. Amino acids: CASSPSAGGYGTEAFF.

The rearrangement uses TRBV4-2 and TRBJ2-5; D is perhaps TRBD1 (7 bases). This CDR3 has 16 residues. The V end was cut by 1 base, the J end by 4 bases, with 16 bases between. Germline lookup yields CDR1 LGHNA and CDR2 YNFKEQ. The CDR3 DNA follows: TGTGCCAGCAGCCAAGTGGCAGGGGGGTTAGGAGAGACCCAGTACTTC. Translation: CASSQVAGGLGETQYF.

Notes on this clone: Mismatch with germline at one junction end may stem from a read error. The J gene is TRBJ2-5, the V gene TRBV28, with TRBD2 as a possible D gene (6 bases). Germline V gene sequence: CDR1 MDHEN, CDR2 SYDVKM. The CDR3 is made up of 14 amino acids. CDR3 in amino acids: CASTLKGSGETQYF. The CDR3 coding sequence is TGTGCCAGCACTTTAAAAGGGAGCGGGGAGACCCAGTACTTC.

The V call is TRBV15, the J call TRBJ1-1; 9 bases agree with TRBD1. The ends lost 3 bases at V and 3 bases at J; junction bases unmatched: 5. The CDR3 is made up of 15 amino acids. Germline V CDR1 and CDR2: LNHNV, YYDKDF (reference sequence). CDR3 DNA sequence: TGTGCCACCAGCAGGGGACAGGGTCGTGACACTGAAGCTTTCTTT. It specifies CATSRGQGRDTEAFF.

The chain's CDR3 is CASSIARTGQYGYTF. The CDR3 nucleotides read TGTGCCAGTAGTATAGCGCGGACAGGGCAGTATGGCTACACCTTC. V and J are TRBV19 and TRBJ1-2, with TRBD1 identical over 8 bases. Germline CDR1 and CDR2: LNHDA and SQIVND (reference sequence). The CDR3 contains 15 residues. Trimming at V came to 1 base and at J to 5 bases, leaving 6 bases not matched to a gene.

The V gene is TRBV15, the J gene TRBJ2-7; weak D call: TRBD2 (6 bases). Per the germline V gene, CDR1 is LNHNV and CDR2 is YYDKDF (reference sequence). V was shortened by 0 bases and J by 0 bases, with 15 bases between the two germline ends. The CDR3 runs 17 residues. DNA for the CDR3: TGTGCCACCAGCAGAGATGGGGGGTCAGCTGCCTCCTACGAGCAGTACTTC. Residues: CATSRDGGSAASYEQYF.

The chain joins TRBV27 to TRBJ1-5, with a possible D match to TRBD1 (5 bases). The germline V gene encodes CDR1 MNHEY and CDR2 SMNVEV (reference sequence). The V end lost 2 bases, the J end lost 4 bases, and 12 bases lay between the germline ends. This CDR3 contains 15 residues. The CDR3 DNA follows: TGTGCCAGCAGTTTAGGGGCGGGGCCTAATCAGCCCCAGCATTTT. This sequence encodes CASSLGAGPNQPQHF.